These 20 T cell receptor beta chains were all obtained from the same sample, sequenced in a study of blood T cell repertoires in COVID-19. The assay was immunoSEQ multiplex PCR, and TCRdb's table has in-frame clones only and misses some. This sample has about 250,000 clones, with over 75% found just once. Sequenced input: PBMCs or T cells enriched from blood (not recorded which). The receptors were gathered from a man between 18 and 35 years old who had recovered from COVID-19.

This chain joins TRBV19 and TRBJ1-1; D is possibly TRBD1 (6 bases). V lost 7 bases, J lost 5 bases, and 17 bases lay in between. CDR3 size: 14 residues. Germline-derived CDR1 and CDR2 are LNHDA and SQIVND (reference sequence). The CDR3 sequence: CASTLGGARTEAFF. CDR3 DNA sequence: TGTGCCAGTACCCTAGGGGGGGCGCGGACTGAAGCTTTCTTT.

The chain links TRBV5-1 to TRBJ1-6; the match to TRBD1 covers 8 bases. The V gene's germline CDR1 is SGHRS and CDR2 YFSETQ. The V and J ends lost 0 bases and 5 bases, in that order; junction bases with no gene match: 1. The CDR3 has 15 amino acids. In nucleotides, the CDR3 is TGCGCCAGCAGCTTGGGACAGGGGAATAATTCACCCCTCCACTTT. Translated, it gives CASSLGQGNNSPLHF.

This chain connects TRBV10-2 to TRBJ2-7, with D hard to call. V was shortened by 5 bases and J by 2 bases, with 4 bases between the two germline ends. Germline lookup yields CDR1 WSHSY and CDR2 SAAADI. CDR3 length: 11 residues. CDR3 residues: CASSPAYEQYF. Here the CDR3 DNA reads TGCGCCAGCAGTCCCGCCTACGAGCAGTACTTC.

CDR3 amino acids: CASSGGRNTEAFF. DNA for the CDR3: TGTGCCAGCTCCGGGGGTAGGAACACTGAAGCTTTCTTT. The chain joins TRBV18 to TRBJ1-1; a weak D match, TRBD1 (5 bases). Germline assignment: CDR1 KGHSH and CDR2 LQKENI. The V end lost 6 bases, the J end lost 1 base, and 9 bases lay between the germline ends. This CDR3 is 13 amino acids long.

CDR3 residues: CASSRDIFTGELFF. For the CDR3, the DNA is TGTGCCAGCAGCCGGGACATATTTACCGGGGAGCTGTTTTTT. J is TRBJ2-2 and V is TRBV14; maybe TRBD1 (6 bases). With 4 bases removed from V and 5 bases from J, the gap between germline ends came to 11 bases. CDR3 length: 14 residues. Germline CDR1 SGHDN, CDR2 FVKESK.

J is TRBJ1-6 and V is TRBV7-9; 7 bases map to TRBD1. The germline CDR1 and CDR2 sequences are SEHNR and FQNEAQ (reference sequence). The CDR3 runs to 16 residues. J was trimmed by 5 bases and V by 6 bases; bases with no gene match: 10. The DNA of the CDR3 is TGTGCCAGCAGTTACCACCCCCAGGGGGATAATTCACCCCTCCACTTT. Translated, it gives CASSYHPQGDNSPLHF.

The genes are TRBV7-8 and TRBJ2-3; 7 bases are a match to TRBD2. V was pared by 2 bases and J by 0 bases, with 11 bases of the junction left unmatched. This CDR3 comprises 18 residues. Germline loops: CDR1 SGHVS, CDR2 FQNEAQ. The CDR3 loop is CASSLRRRLAASTDTQYF. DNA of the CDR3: TGTGCCAGCAGCTTAAGGAGACGACTAGCCGCGAGCACAGATACGCAGTATTTT.

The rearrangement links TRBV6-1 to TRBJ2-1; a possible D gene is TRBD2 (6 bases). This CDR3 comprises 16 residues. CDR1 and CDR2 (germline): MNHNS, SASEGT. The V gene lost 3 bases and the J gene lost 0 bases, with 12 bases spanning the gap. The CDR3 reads CASSDYGTPSYNEQFF. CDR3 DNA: TGTGCCAGCAGTGATTACGGGACTCCCTCCTACAATGAGCAGTTCTTC.

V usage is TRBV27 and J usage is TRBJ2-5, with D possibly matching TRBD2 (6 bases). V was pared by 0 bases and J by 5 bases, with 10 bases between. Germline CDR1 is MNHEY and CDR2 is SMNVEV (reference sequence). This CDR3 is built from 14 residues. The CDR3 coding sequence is TGTGCCAGCAGTTTATCCCCGGGGAGGGAGACCCAGTACTTC. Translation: CASSLSPGRETQYF.

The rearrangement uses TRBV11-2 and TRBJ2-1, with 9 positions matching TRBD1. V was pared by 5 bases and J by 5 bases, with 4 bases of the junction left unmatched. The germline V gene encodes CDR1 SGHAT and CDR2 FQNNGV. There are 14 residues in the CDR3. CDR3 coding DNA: TGTGCCAGCAGCCCGGACAGGGGTGACAATGAGCAGTTCTTC. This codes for CASSPDRGDNEQFF.

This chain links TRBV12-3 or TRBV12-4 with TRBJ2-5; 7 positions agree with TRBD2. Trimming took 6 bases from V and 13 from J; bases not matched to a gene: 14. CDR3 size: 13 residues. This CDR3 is CASRAPGLSSSYF. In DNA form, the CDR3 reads TGTGCCAGCAGGGCCCCGGGACTATCATCCTCGTACTTC.

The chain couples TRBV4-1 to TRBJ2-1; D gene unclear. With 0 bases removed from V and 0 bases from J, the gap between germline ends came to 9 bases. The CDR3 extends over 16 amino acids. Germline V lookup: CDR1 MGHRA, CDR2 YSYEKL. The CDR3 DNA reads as TGCGCCAGCAGCCAAGAATTTGTGAGCTCCTACAATGAGCAGTTCTTC. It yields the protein CASSQEFVSSYNEQFF.

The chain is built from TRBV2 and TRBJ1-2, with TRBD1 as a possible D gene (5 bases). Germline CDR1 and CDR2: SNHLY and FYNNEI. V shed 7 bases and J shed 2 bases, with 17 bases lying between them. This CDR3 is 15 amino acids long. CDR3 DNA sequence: TGTGCCAGCATTAAAGACAGTGGGGCAAACTATGGCTACACCTTC. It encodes CASIKDSGANYGYTF.

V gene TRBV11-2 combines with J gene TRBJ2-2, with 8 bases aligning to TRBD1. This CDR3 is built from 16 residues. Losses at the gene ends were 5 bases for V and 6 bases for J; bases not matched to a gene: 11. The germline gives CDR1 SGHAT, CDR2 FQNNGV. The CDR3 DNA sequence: TGTGCCAGCAGCGCAATCAGGGGGCAAGGGGCCGGGGAGCTGTTTTTT. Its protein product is CASSAIRGQGAGELFF.

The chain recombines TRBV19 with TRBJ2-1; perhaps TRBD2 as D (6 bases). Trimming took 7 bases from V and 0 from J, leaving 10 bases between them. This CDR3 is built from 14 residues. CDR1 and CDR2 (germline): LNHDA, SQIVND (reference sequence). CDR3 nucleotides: TGTGCCAGTAAGATAGCGGCCTCCTACAATGAGCAGTTCTTC. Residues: CASKIAASYNEQFF.

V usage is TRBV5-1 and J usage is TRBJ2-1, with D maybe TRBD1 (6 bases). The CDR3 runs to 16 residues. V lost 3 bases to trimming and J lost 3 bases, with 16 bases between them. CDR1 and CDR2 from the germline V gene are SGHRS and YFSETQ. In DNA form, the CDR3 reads TGCGCCAGCAGCTCAGGGGACCAGACCCTCTACAATGAGCAGTTCTTC. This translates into CASSSGDQTLYNEQFF.

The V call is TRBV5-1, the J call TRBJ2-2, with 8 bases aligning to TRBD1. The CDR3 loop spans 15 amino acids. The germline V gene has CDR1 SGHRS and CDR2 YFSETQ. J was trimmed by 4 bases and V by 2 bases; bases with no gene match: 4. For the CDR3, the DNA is TGCGCCAGCAGCTTTCCAGGGGGCCTCACCGGGGAGCTGTTTTTT. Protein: CASSFPGGLTGELFF.

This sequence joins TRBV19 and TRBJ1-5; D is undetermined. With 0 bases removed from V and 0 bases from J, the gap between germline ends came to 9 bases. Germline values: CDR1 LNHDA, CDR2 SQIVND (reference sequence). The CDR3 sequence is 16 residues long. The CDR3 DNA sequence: TGTGCCAGTAGTATAGAGGCCGTTTATAGCAATCAGCCCCAGCATTTT. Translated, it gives CASSIEAVYSNQPQHF.

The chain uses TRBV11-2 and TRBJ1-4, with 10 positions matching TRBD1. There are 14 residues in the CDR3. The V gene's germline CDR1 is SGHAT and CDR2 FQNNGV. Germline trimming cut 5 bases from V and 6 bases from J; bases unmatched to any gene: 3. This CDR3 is CASSRTGGDEKLFF. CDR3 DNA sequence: TGTGCCAGCAGCCGGACAGGGGGAGATGAAAAACTGTTTTTT.

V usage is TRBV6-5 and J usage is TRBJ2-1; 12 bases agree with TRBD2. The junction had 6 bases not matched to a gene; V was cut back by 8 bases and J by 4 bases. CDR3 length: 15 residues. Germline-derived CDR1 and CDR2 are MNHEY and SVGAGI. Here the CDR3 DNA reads TGTGCCAGCCGACTAGCGGGAGAGGGTTACAATGAGCAGTTCTTC. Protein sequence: CASRLAGEGYNEQFF.